This T cell receptor (beta chain) appears in the sequencing data of a study of human T cells and chemical hapten exposure. Study summary: Upper-back patches of 0.01% DPC were read at 6 days. Overall study findings and caveats: With patch test score, the counts of PT1 expanded TCRs showed a positive correlation. Donors, who had alopecia, may show an immune response that differs from healthy people's.

Time point defined: patch test 1, 2 weeks after DPC sensitization. Treatment meaning: therapeutic diphenylcyclopropenone sensitization with weekly scalp DPC. Researchers extracted total RNA from unfractionated whole blood. A single record per CDR3 protein comes from TCRdb applying MiXCR to the RACE reads. The profile covers roughly 34,000 distinct CDR3 sequences, with around 6.8% appearing a single time and around 8.4% taken by the ten largest. This clonotype has just a few counts. The target antigen is unknown. The length of the CDR3 is 14 residues. The V gene's germline CDR1 is MDHEN and CDR2 SYDVKM. The V end lost 2 bases, the J end lost 1 base, and 5 bases lay between the germline ends.

The receptor was isolated from a woman aged 25 to 39 with alopecia areata. Some clones in this sample may be carry-over from other donors' samples. The source material was whole blood, sampled in connection with sensitization to the hapten diphenylcyclopropenone (DPC). The chain employs TRBV28 and TRBJ1-4, with D uncertain. As DNA, the CDR3 is TGTGCCAGCAGTTTACTCGGAACTAATGAAAAACTGTTTTTT. Its protein product is CASSLLGTNEKLFF.